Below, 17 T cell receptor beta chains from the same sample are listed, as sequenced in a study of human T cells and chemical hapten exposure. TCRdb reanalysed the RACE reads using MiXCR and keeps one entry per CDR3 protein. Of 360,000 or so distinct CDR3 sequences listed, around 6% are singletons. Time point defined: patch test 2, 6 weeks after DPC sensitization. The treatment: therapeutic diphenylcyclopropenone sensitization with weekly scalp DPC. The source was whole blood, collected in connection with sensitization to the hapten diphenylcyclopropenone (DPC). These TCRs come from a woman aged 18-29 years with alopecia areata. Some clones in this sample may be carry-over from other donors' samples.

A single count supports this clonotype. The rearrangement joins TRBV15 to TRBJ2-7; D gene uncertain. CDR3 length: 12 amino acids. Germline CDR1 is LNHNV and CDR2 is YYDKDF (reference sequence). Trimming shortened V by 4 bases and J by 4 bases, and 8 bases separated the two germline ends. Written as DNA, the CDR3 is TGTGCCACCAGCAACAGCTTATACGAGCAGTACTTC. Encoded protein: CATSNSLYEQYF.

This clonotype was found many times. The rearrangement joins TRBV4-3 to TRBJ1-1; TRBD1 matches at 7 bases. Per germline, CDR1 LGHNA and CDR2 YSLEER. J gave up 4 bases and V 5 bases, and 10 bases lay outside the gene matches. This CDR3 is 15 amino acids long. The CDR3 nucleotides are TGCGCCAGCAGCTGGTCCGGGACAGAAGTCACTGAAGCTTTCTTT. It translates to CASSWSGTEVTEAFF.

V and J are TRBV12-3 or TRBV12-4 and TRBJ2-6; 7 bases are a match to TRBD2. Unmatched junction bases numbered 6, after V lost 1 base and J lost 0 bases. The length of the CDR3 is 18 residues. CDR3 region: CASSLGAGEHSGANVLTF. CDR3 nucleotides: TGTGCCAGCAGTTTAGGTGCGGGGGAACACTCTGGGGCCAACGTCCTGACTTTC.

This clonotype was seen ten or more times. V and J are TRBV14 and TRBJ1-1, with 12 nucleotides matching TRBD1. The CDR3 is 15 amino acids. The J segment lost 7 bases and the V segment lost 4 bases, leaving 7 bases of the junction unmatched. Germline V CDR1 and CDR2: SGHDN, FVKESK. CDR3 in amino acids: CASSPSGTGGDEAFF. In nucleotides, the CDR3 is TGTGCCAGCAGCCCCTCCGGGACAGGGGGCGATGAAGCTTTCTTT.

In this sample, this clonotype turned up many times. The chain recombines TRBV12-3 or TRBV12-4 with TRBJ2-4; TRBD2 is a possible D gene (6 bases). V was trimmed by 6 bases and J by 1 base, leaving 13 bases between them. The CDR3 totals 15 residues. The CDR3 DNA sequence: TGTGCCAGCAGCGCCGGGGGTTTGGCCAAAAACATTCAGTACTTC. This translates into CASSAGGLAKNIQYF.

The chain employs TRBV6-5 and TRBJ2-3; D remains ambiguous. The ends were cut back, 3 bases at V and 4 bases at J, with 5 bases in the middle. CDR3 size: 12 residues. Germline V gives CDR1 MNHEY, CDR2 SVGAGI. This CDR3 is CASSYPSDTQYF. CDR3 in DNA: TGTGCCAGCAGTTATCCATCAGATACGCAGTATTTT.

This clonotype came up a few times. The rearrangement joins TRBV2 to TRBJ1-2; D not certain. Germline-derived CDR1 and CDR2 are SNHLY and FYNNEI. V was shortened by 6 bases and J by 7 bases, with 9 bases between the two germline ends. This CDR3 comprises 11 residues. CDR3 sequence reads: CASSFETGYTF. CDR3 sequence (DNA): TGTGCCAGCAGCTTCGAAACTGGCTACACCTTC.

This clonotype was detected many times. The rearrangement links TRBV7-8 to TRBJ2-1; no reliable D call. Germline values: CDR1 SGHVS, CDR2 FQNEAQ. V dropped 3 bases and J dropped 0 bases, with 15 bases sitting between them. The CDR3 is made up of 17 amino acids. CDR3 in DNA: TGTGCCAGCAGCTTTTTGACCCGGACCCACTCCTACAATGAGCAGTTCTTC. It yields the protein CASSFLTRTHSYNEQFF.

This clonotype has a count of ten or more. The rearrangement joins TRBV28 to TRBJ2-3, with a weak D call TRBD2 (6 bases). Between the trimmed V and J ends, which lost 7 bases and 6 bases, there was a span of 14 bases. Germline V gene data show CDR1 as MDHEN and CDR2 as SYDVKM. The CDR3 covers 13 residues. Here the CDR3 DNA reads TGTGCCAGCACGGAGGGCCCTCAGGATACGCAGTATTTT. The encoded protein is CASTEGPQDTQYF.

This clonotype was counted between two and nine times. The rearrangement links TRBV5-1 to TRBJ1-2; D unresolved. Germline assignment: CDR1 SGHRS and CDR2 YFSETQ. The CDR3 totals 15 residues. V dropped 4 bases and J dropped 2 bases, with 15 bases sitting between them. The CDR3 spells CASSDMDQENYGYTF. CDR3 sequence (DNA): TGCGCCAGCAGCGACATGGACCAAGAGAACTATGGCTACACCTTC.

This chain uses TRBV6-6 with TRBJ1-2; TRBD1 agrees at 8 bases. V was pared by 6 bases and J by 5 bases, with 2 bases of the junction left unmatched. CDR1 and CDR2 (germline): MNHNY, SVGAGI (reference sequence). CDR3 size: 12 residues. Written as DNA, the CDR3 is TGTGCCAGCAGGACAGGGGAATATGGCTACACCTTC. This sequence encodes CASRTGEYGYTF.

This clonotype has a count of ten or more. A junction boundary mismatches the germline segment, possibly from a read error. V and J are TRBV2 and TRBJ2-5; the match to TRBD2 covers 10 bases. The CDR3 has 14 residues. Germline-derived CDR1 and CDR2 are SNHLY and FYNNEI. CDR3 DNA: TGTGCCGGCAGCGGGGGGGCGTTTGCAGAGACCCAGTACTTC. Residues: CAGSGGAFAETQYF.

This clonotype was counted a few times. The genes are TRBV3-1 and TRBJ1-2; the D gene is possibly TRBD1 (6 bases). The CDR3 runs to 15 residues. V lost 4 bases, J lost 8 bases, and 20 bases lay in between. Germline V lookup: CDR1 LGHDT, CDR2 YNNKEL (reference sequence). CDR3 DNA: TGTGCCAGCAGCCTACAGGGTGGATTGGCGGGCGGCTACACCTTC. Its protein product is CASSLQGGLAGGYTF. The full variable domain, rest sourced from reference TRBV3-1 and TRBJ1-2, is DTAVSQTPKYLVTQMGNDKSIKCEQNLGHDTMYWYKQDSKKFLKIMFSYNNKELIINETVPNRFSPKSPDKAHLNLHINSLELGDSAVYFCASSLQGGLAGGYTFGSGTRLTVV.

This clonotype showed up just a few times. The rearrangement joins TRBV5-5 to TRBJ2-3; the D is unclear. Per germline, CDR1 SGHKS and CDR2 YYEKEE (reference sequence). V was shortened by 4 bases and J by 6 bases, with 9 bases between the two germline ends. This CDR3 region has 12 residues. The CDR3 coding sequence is TGTGCCAGCAGCCCCTTCGGGGATACGCAGTATTTT. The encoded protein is CASSPFGDTQYF.

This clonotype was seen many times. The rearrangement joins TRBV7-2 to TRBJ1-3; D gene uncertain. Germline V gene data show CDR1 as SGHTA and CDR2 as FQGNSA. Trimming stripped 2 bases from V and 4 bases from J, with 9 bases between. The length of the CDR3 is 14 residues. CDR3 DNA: TGTGCCAGCAGCTTATTAGCGGCAGGAAACACCATATATTTT. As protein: CASSLLAAGNTIYF.

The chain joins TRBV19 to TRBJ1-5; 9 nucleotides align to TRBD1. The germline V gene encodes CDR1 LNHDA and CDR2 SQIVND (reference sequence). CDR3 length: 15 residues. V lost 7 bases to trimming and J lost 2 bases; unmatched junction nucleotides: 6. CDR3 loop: CASTNRGRGNQPQHF. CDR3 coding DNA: TGTGCCAGTACCAACAGGGGGCGAGGCAATCAGCCCCAGCATTTT.

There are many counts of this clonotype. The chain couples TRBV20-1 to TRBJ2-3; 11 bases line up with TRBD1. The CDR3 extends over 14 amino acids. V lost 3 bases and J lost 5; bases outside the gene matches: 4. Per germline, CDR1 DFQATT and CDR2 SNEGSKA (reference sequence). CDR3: CSARDRGRGDTQYF. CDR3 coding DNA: TGCAGTGCTAGGGACAGGGGGCGCGGAGATACGCAGTATTTT.